Listed below are T cell receptor beta chains from one sample, sequenced in a study of shared clonotypes between healthy human individuals. Assay: immunoSEQ multiplex PCR; the TCRdb copy retains only in-frame clones and omits some. The table includes roughly 2,500,000 clones, 93% detected once. The sample comprised naive CD4+ T cells from PBMCs. The receptors stem from a man between 18 and 35 years old in good health. Some clones in this sample may be carry-over from other donors' samples. Each CDR3 is given with its conserved first and last residue. Each record gives: D gene, V gene, J gene, clone size, CDR3 protein, CDR3 DNA. D genes are given only for firm matches. The listing skips clone size in some rows; elsewhere it reads once, few, many or a size class.

D gene: .; V gene: TRBV27; J gene: TRBJ2-2; clone size: .; CDR3 protein: CASSLVNTVELFF; CDR3 DNA: TGTGCCAGCAGTTTAGTGAACACCGTGGAGCTGTTTTTT
D gene: .; V gene: TRBV5-4; J gene: TRBJ1-1; clone size: .; CDR3 protein: CASSSPANTEAFF; CDR3 DNA: TGTGCCAGCAGCTCTCCAGCGAACACTGAAGCTTTCTTT
D gene: TRBD1; V gene: TRBV11-2; J gene: TRBJ1-2; clone size: few; CDR3 protein: CASSWDSEGYTF; CDR3 DNA: TGTGCCAGCAGCTGGGACAGTGAAGGCTACACCTTC
D gene: TRBD1; V gene: TRBV28; J gene: TRBJ2-1; clone size: .; CDR3 protein: CASSHRDRGYNEQFF; CDR3 DNA: TGTGCCAGCAGTCACCGGGACAGGGGCTACAATGAGCAGTTCTTC
D gene: .; V gene: TRBV11-2; J gene: TRBJ2-1; clone size: .; CDR3 protein: CASSPLWTSAQFF; CDR3 DNA: TGTGCCAGCAGCCCCCTATGGACATCTGCGCAGTTCTTC
D gene: .; V gene: TRBV6-5; J gene: TRBJ1-6; clone size: .; CDR3 protein: CASSYGGQSGSPLHF; CDR3 DNA: TGTGCCAGCAGTTACGGGGGACAATCGGGTTCACCCCTCCACTTT
D gene: .; V gene: TRBV13; J gene: TRBJ2-2; clone size: .; CDR3 protein: CASSSWTDRSNTGELFF; CDR3 DNA: TGTGCCAGCAGCTCTTGGACTGATAGATCGAACACCGGGGAGCTGTTTTTT
D gene: TRBD1; V gene: TRBV6-5; J gene: TRBJ2-5; clone size: .; CDR3 protein: CATCRDRGCQETQYF; CDR3 DNA: TGTGCCACCTGCCGGGACAGGGGATGCCAAGAGACCCAGTACTTC
D gene: .; V gene: TRBV7-3; J gene: TRBJ1-3; clone size: once; CDR3 protein: CASSPGIPGNTIYF; CDR3 DNA: TGTGCCAGCAGCCCAGGGATTCCTGGAAACACCATATATTTT
D gene: TRBD1; V gene: TRBV5-6; J gene: TRBJ2-1; clone size: .; CDR3 protein: CASSLRTGYYEQFF; CDR3 DNA: TGTGCCAGCAGCCTGAGGACAGGGTATTACGAGCAGTTCTTC